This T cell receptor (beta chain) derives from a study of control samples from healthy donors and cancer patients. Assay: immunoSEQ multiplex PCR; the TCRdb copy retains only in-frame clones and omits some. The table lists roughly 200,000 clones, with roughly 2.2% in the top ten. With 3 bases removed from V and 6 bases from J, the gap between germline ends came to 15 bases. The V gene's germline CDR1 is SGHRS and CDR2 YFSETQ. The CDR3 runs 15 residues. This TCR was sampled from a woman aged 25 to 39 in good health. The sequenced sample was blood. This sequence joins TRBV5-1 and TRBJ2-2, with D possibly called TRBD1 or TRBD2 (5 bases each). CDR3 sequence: CASSSSGRRAGELFF. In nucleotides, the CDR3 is TGCGCCAGCAGCTCCTCAGGGAGAAGGGCCGGGGAGCTGTTTTTT.